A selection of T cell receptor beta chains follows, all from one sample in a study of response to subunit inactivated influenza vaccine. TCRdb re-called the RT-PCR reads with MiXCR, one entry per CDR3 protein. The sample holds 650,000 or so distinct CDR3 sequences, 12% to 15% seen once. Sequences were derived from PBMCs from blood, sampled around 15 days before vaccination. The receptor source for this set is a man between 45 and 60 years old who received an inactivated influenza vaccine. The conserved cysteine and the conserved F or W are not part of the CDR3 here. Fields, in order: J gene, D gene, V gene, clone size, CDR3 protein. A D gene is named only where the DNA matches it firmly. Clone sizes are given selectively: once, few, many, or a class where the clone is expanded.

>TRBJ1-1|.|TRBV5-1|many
ASSLAGSGTEAF
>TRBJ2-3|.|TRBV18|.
ASSVGRADTQY
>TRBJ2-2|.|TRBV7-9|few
ASRQTGVFANTGELF
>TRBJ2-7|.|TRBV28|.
ASSAGQLSYEQY
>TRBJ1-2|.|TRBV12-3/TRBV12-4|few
ASSLGGPSNYGYT
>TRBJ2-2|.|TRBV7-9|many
ASSLTNTGELF
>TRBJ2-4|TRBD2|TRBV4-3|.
ASSQPGLAEFLNIQY
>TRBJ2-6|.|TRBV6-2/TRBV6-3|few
ASSYSGPGANVLT
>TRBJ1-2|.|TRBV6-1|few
ASTEGGAGYT
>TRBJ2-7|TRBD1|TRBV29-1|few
SVEGSTGGRGYEQY
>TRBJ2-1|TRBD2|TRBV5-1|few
ASSPGTSFYEQF
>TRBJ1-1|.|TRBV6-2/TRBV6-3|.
ASSLGPGRTEAF
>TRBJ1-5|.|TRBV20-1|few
SAKETRGHYSNQPQH
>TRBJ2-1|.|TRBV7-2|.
ASSDWTYNEQF
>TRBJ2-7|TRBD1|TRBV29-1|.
SAEDRPHEQY
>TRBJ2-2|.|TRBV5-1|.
ASSLAGPGNTGELF
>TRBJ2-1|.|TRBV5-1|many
ASSLARRAESSYNEQF